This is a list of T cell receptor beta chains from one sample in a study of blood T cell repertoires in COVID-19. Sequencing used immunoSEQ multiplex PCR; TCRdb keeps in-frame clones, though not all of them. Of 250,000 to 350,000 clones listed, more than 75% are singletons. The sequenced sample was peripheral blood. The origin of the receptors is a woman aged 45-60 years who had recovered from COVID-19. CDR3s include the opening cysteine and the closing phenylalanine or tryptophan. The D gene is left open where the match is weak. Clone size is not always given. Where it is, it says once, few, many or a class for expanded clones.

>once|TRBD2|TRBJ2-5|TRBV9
CASSVGLAGETQYF
TGTGCCAGCAGCGTAGGACTAGCGGGAGAGACCCAGTACTTC
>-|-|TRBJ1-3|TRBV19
CASSILPRGTVGNTIYF
TGTGCCAGTAGTATCCTCCCGCGGGGAACGGTTGGAAACACCATATATTTT
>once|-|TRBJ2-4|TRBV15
CATSRDGQAKNIQYF
TGTGCCACCAGCAGAGATGGGCAAGCCAAAAACATTCAGTACTTC
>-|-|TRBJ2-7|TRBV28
CASKAVDNSYEQYF
TGTGCCAGCAAAGCTGTGGACAACTCCTACGAGCAGTACTTC
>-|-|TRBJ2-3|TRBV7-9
CASSPPQGRGGDTQYF
TGTGCCAGCAGCCCGCCGCAGGGGCGAGGTGGAGATACGCAGTATTTT
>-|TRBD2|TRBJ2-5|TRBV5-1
CASSLGALAGEETQYF
TGCGCCAGCAGCTTGGGGGCGTTAGCGGGAGAAGAGACCCAGTACTTC
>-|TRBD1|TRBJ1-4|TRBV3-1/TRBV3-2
CASSQTGGRTNEKLFF
TGTGCCAGCAGCCAAACAGGGGGTAGGACTAATGAAAAACTGTTTTTT
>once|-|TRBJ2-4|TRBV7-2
CASSIRYRIAKNIQYF
TGTGCCAGCAGCATCCGATACAGGATAGCCAAAAACATTCAGTACTTC
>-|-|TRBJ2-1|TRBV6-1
CASSEAREQFF
TGTGCCAGCAGTGAAGCCAGAGAGCAGTTCTTC
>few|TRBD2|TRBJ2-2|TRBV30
CAWKLGLASNTGELFF
TGTGCCTGGAAGTTGGGACTAGCTTCGAACACCGGGGAGCTGTTTTTT
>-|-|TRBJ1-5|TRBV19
CASTRDNSNQPQHF
TGTGCCAGTACTAGGGACAATAGCAATCAGCCCCAGCATTTT
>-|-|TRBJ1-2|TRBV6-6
CASSRPKRGGYTF
TGTGCCAGCAGTCGACCTAAAAGAGGAGGCTACACCTTC
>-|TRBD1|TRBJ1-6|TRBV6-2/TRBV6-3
CASSYRTGNSPLHF
TGTGCCAGCAGTTATCGGACAGGGAATTCACCCCTCCACTTT
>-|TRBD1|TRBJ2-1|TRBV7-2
CASSQEGARMYNEQFF
TGTGCCAGCAGCCAAGAGGGGGCCCGGATGTACAATGAGCAGTTCTTC
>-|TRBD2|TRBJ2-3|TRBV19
CASSIRREGGTDTQYF
TGTGCCAGTAGTATTCGGCGGGAGGGGGGTACAGATACGCAGTATTTT
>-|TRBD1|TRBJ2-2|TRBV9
CASSLRTGIDGELFF
TGTGCCAGCAGCCTAAGGACAGGCATCGACGGGGAGCTGTTTTTT
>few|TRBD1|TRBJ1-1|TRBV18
CASSRDRGGAFF
TGTGCCAGCTCCCGCGACAGGGGGGGCGCTTTCTTT
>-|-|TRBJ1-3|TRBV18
CASSPVTLRASGNTIYF
TGTGCCAGCTCACCCGTGACATTGCGAGCCTCTGGAAACACCATATATTTT
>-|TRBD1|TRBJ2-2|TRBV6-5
CASGTGLTGELFF
TGTGCCAGCGGGACAGGGCTAACCGGGGAGCTGTTTTTT
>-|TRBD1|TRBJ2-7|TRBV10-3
CAIQGNSYEQYF
TGTGCCATACAGGGGAACTCCTACGAGCAGTACTTC
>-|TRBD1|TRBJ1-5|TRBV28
CASSTRTGPNQPQHF
TGTGCCAGCAGTACCCGGACAGGTCCGAATCAGCCCCAGCATTTT
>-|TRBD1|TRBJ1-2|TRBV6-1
CASRPGQGSGYTF
TGTGCCAGCAGACCGGGACAGGGAAGTGGCTACACCTTC